The subject of this entry is one T cell receptor beta chain. Its antigen is not known. Germline assignment: CDR1 SGHVS and CDR2 FQNEAQ. V lost 2 bases and J 5 bases, leaving 12 bases between the germline ends. The CDR3 is made up of 15 amino acids. TCRdb ran MiXCR on the RT-PCR reads and lists one entry per CDR3 protein. The sample includes approximately 700,000 distinct CDR3 sequences, approximately 15% seen only once; the top ten take approximately 7%. These data come from a study of response to subunit inactivated influenza vaccine. Study-wide findings and caveats: Authors proposed each seasonal influenza vaccination draws in few new T cells.

The sequencing used PBMCs from blood, collected about 14 days before vaccination. The TCR comes from a man aged 45-65 years who received an inactivated influenza vaccine. J is TRBJ2-2 and V is TRBV7-8, with D possibly matching TRBD2 (5 bases). The CDR3 sequence is CASSLITRGTGELFF. The DNA of the CDR3 is TGTGCCAGCAGCTTAATAACCCGGGGTACCGGGGAGCTGTTTTTT.